These 7 T cell receptor beta chains came from one sample sequenced in a study of T-cell reconstitution after alpha-beta-depleted transplantation in children. As it was prepared, the TCRbeta library received unique molecular identifiers. TCRdb recomputed calls from the PCR reads with MiXCR, one row per CDR3 protein. The sample carries over 450,000 distinct CDR3 sequences, over 9.5% recorded once. This specimen was PBMCs, taken before TCRalphabeta/CD19-depleted stem cell transplant. These receptors were obtained from a child aged 2 to 10 with inherited bone marrow failure, due to receive a stem cell transplant.

This clonotype was picked up many times. V gene TRBV18 combines with J gene TRBJ2-1, with D possibly TRBD2 on 6 matching bases. The ends were cut back, 1 base at V and 2 bases at J, with 9 bases in the middle. Germline V CDR1 and CDR2: KGHSH, LQKENI. CDR3 length: 15 residues. The CDR3 sequence is CASSPRVAAYNEQFF. The CDR3 region has the DNA TGTGCCAGCTCACCACGGGTAGCGGCCTACAATGAGCAGTTCTTC.

This clonotype has at least ten counts. The chain carries TRBV4-1 and TRBJ2-1; 7 bases map to TRBD2. Germline assignment: CDR1 MGHRA and CDR2 YSYEKL. This CDR3 is built from 16 residues. The ends lost 2 bases at V and 3 bases at J; junction bases unmatched: 7. CDR3 residues: CASSQWEGRFYNEQFF. The CDR3 region has the DNA TGCGCCAGCAGCCAATGGGAGGGGCGGTTCTACAATGAGCAGTTCTTC.

This chain connects TRBV29-1 to TRBJ1-1; D is perhaps TRBD1 (5 bases). The CDR3 spans 15 residues. Trimming shortened V by 4 bases and J by 6 bases, and 21 bases separated the two germline ends. Germline V gene lookup returns CDR1 SQVTM and CDR2 ANQGSEA. The CDR3 is CSVGGWGEGYAEAFF. For the CDR3, the DNA is TGCAGCGTTGGGGGTTGGGGGGAGGGATACGCTGAAGCTTTCTTT.

This clonotype has just a few counts. The rearrangement joins TRBV28 to TRBJ1-2; 7 bases line up with TRBD1. V was clipped by 0 bases and J by 8 bases; unmatched bases: 3. The CDR3 extends over 13 amino acids. The germline V gene has CDR1 MDHEN and CDR2 SYDVKM. The chain's CDR3 is CASSLWPGGGYTF. The CDR3 region has the DNA TGTGCCAGCAGTTTATGGCCAGGGGGAGGCTACACCTTC.

A note on this clonotype: A much more abundant neighbour one base away suggests this may be a read error. V is TRBV4-1 and J is TRBJ1-6; 11 nucleotides align to TRBD1. CDR1 is MGHRA, CDR2 YSYEKL, per germline. CDR3 length: 16 residues. The V and J ends lost 6 bases and 11 bases, in that order; junction bases with no gene match: 12. CDR3 bases: TGCGCCAGCAGGAGGGAGGTCGGGACAGGGGGAACACCCCTCCACTTT. Translated, it gives CASRREVGTGGTPLHF.

Turning to this clonotype: This may be a read error, as it is one base from a much larger clone. The chain employs TRBV5-1 and TRBJ2-1; maybe TRBD1 (5 bases). The CDR3 totals 13 residues. Per germline, CDR1 SGHRS and CDR2 YFSETQ. V lost 0 bases, J lost 9 bases, and 10 bases lay in between. CDR3 sequence (DNA): TGCGCCAGCAGCTTGGGTCAGGGAATTGAGCAGTTCTTC. Its translation: CASSLGQGIEQFF. Full variable domain (remainder filled in from reference TRBV5-1 and TRBJ2-1): KAGVTQTPRYLIKTRGQQVTLSCSPISGHRSVSWYQQTPGQGLQFLFEYFSETQRNKGNFPGRFSGRQFSNSRSEMNVSTLELGDSALYLCASSLGQGIEQFFGPGTRLTVL.

This clonotype was counted only a few times. The genes are TRBV5-1 and TRBJ2-1, with D perhaps matching TRBD2 (5 bases). The ends were cut back, 3 bases at V and 0 bases at J, with 13 bases in the middle. The CDR3 has 16 amino acids. Germline V gene lookup returns CDR1 SGHRS and CDR2 YFSETQ. The CDR3 DNA reads as TGCGCCAGCAGCTGGCCAAGCGGTTCCTCCTACAATGAGCAGTTCTTC. Translated, it gives CASSWPSGSSYNEQFF.